The source of this TCR beta chain is a study of blood T cell repertoires in COVID-19. Study-wide context: Collection of acute and convalescent COVID-19 samples took place in the United States, Italy and Spain.

Authors' data handling: Estimation of nucleated cell counts was performed using reference gene primer amplification. TCRdb's copy holds only in-frame clones and misses some; the assay was immunoSEQ multiplex PCR. V and J calls and clone size are copied from that table; D and trimming were computed from the DNA. The repertoire holds tens of thousands of clones, with around 82% as singletons. The TCR originated in a human donor in a cohort sampled during active COVID-19. Material: peripheral blood.

CDR3 DNA sequence: TGTGCCAGCAGCGAGAGGGGGGACAGAATTTATTCACCCCTCCACTTT. Amino acids: CASSERGDRIYSPLHF. The V gene is TRBV9, the J gene TRBJ1-6; 7 bases fit TRBD1. The germline V gene has CDR1 SGDLS and CDR2 YYNGEE. With 3 bases clipped from V and 8 bases from J, the junction kept 11 bases outside the gene matches. This CDR3 has 16 residues.